A selection of T cell receptor beta chains follows, all from one sample in a study of T cells after yellow fever vaccination. From the 5' RACE reads, TCRdb called clonotypes with MiXCR, one entry per CDR3 protein. The table lists approximately 180,000 distinct CDR3 sequences, 6.2% of them singletons, with approximately 3% in the top ten. Sample: CD4+ T cells sorted from PBMCs, taken on the day of the first yellow fever vaccination. The receptors come from a man aged 18 to 30 who received the YFV17D yellow fever vaccine. The CDR3 runs from the conserved cysteine through the conserved F or W.

j_call | v_call | cdr3_aa
TRBJ2-2 | TRBV12-3/TRBV12-4 | CASSLDEGTGELFF
TRBJ2-3 | TRBV7-8 | CASSRGTDTQYF
TRBJ1-6 | TRBV6-5 | CASRPTGAASPLHF
TRBJ1-2 | TRBV6-1 | CASSLGRRNYGYTF
TRBJ2-2 | TRBV9 | CASSPLVRGGRMIGELFF
TRBJ2-7 | TRBV4-2 | CASSQAGGDTSYEQYF
TRBJ1-3 | TRBV9 | CASSVRTGWRNTIYF
TRBJ1-5 | TRBV19 | CASSSGDGYQPQHF
TRBJ2-7 | TRBV2 | CASRGSWGYEQYF
TRBJ2-5 | TRBV20-1 | CSGIASQETQYF
TRBJ2-3 | TRBV4-3 | CASSQGPQGVPDTQYF
TRBJ1-6 | TRBV11-2 | CASSSDNLRLNSPLHF
TRBJ2-3 | TRBV5-5 | CASSHYIGTDTQYF
TRBJ2-3 | TRBV12-3/TRBV12-4 | CASSLGPDQVKYTQYF
TRBJ2-1 | TRBV12-3/TRBV12-4 | CASRMQGSEQFF
TRBJ2-1 | TRBV5-1 | CASSRPGLAGGLRVHEQFF
TRBJ1-3 | TRBV5-1 | CASSSDSSGNTIYF
TRBJ1-1 | TRBV5-6 | CASSGRRNTEAFF
TRBJ2-3 | TRBV29-1 | CSVVPVTDTQYF
TRBJ1-1 | TRBV29-1 | CSDWTTMNTEAFF
TRBJ2-5 | TRBV20-1 | CSASFTSGRGETQYF
TRBJ2-2 | TRBV27 | CASSRLAGELFF
TRBJ2-3 | TRBV5-4 | CASSSGTGGPDTQYF
TRBJ1-1 | TRBV5-4 | CASRRYRLNTEAFF
TRBJ2-2 | TRBV14 | CASSQTRGGLSRTGELFF
TRBJ1-3 | TRBV7-2 | CASSLSGTAGNTIYF
TRBJ1-1 | TRBV7-8 | CASSLANGGSNTEAFF
TRBJ1-3 | TRBV6-6 | CASMSSGNTIYF
TRBJ1-1 | TRBV6-5 | CASSGRSTEAFF
TRBJ2-1 | TRBV10-3 | CAISAGFYGNEQFF
TRBJ2-3 | TRBV11-2 | CASSLAVPDTQYF
TRBJ2-7 | TRBV20-1 | CSARPRPRQGHEQYF
TRBJ2-6 | TRBV20-1 | CSANRAGANVLTF
TRBJ2-2 | TRBV6-1 | CASSPRGSLTFTGELFF
TRBJ2-2 | TRBV20-1 | CSAPMRGTTGELFF
TRBJ2-7 | TRBV9 | CASSVTGDPYEQYF
TRBJ1-3 | TRBV7-2 | CASSLVGSGVSGNTIYF
TRBJ2-2 | TRBV4-3 | CASSPIKNTGELFF
TRBJ2-1 | TRBV7-2 | CASSTGTSFNEQFF
TRBJ2-6 | TRBV4-3 | CASSQGSAGAGANVLTF